The rows below give T cell receptor beta chains drawn from one sample of a study of T cells in Graves' hyperthyroidism and ophthalmopathy. TCRdb reprocessed the multiplex PCR reads via MiXCR and lists one record per CDR3 protein. The sample holds nearly 600,000 distinct CDR3 sequences, 11% to 15% seen once. Source material: blood. All receptors come from a woman between 18 and 29 years old with Graves' ophthalmopathy. Each CDR3 is given with its conserved first and last residue. The order of the fields is D gene, J gene, clone size, V gene, CDR3 protein, CDR3 DNA. The D gene is left open where the match is weak. A clone size is listed for some rows: how often the clone was seen (once, few, many), or a class if it is expanded.

d_gene: TRBD2
j_gene: TRBJ2-1
abundance: -
v_gene: TRBV5-5
CDR3aa: CASSLAAWLAGYSGEQFF
CDR3nt: TGTGCCAGCAGCTTGGCCGCTTGGCTAGCGGGATACTCGGGGGAGCAGTTCTTC

d_gene: -
j_gene: TRBJ1-2
abundance: many
v_gene: TRBV6-1
CDR3aa: CASTTGALYGYTF
CDR3nt: TGTGCCAGCACCACGGGGGCCCTCTATGGCTACACCTTC

d_gene: TRBD1
j_gene: TRBJ1-2
abundance: -
v_gene: TRBV7-8
CDR3aa: CASSQGGTANYGCTF
CDR3nt: TGTGCCAGCAGCCAGGGGGGGACGGCTAACTATGGCTGCACCTTC

d_gene: -
j_gene: TRBJ2-5
abundance: -
v_gene: TRBV14
CDR3aa: CASSLDVTGRQETQYF
CDR3nt: TGTGCCAGCAGCCTAGATGTCACAGGGAGGCAAGAGACCCAGTACTTC

d_gene: -
j_gene: TRBJ2-1
abundance: -
v_gene: TRBV5-4
CDR3aa: CASSLGGQVYNEQFF
CDR3nt: TGTGCCAGCAGCTTGGGGGGGCAGGTCTACAATGAGCAGTTCTTC

d_gene: TRBD1
j_gene: TRBJ1-5
abundance: many
v_gene: TRBV30
CDR3aa: CASAPGGFGQPQHF
CDR3nt: TGTGCCTCCGCACCAGGGGGGTTCGGGCAGCCCCAGCATTTT

d_gene: -
j_gene: TRBJ2-7
abundance: many
v_gene: TRBV30
CDR3aa: CAWSQGRGSYEQYF
CDR3nt: TGTGCCTGGAGCCAGGGCAGGGGCTCCTACGAGCAGTACTTC

d_gene: TRBD1
j_gene: TRBJ1-1
abundance: many
v_gene: TRBV12-3/TRBV12-4
CDR3aa: CASRPTGFAEAFF
CDR3nt: TGTGCCAGCAGGCCGACAGGGTTTGCTGAAGCTTTCTTT

d_gene: -
j_gene: TRBJ2-4
abundance: -
v_gene: TRBV4-1
CDR3aa: CASSPSTGHQNIQYF
CDR3nt: TGCGCCAGCAGCCCATCGACGGGACACCAAAACATTCAGTACTTC

d_gene: TRBD1
j_gene: TRBJ1-2
abundance: few
v_gene: TRBV10-3
CDR3aa: CAISESGTGSGYTF
CDR3nt: TGTGCCATCAGTGAGTCAGGGACAGGGTCTGGCTACACCTTC